This T cell receptor beta chain derives from a study of PD-1 blockade in classical Hodgkin lymphoma. Study observations and caveats: CD4+ but not CD8+ TCR diversity rose significantly by C4D1. Undefined causes, possibly disease activity or prior therapy, underlie the repertoire differences. Complete responders had baseline diversity similar to newly diagnosed patients. Among the patients, those starting nivolumab under 1 year after ASCT were excluded.

The time point is: cycle 4 day 1 (C4D1), after less than 7 weeks of nivolumab. Relapse was seen in all patients after autologous stem cell transplantation, and brentuximab vedotin exposure was variable. The CDR3 has 14 amino acids. The germline V gene has CDR1 MNHNS and CDR2 SASEGT. The germline V and J ends were trimmed by 6 bases and 3 bases, with 14 bases remaining between them. Clones were read by immunoSEQ multiplex PCR, and TCRdb kept only the in-frame ones, dropping some. There are approximately 21,000 clones in the sample; around 70% occur only once, and 15% to 20% lies in the top ten. Worth noting for this clone: Its specificity is unknown.

The rearrangement uses TRBV6-1 and TRBJ1-1; D uncertain. The receptor comes from a human donor with classical Hodgkin lymphoma. The sequences come from peripheral blood mononuclear cells (PBMCs), collected before the fourth cycle of nivolumab. CDR3 coding DNA: TGTGCCAGCAGGATCACGATGGCGGACACTGAAGCTTTCTTT. It specifies CASRITMADTEAFF.